Listed below are T cell receptor beta chains from one sample, sequenced in a study of cytomegalovirus exposure and HLA in healthy donors. The data were produced by immunoSEQ multiplex PCR, yet TCRdb's version contains in-frame clones alone and is incomplete. This sample yields 250,000 to 350,000 clones, of which 86% are seen a single time; about 0.91% belongs to the top ten. Input material: PBMCs. The origin of the receptors is a woman aged 18-30 years in good health and CMV-seronegative. CDR3s include the opening cysteine and the closing phenylalanine or tryptophan. The D gene is left open where the match is weak. Not all rows give a size; the values are once, few, many and, for expanded clones, a class.

clone size: .
V gene: TRBV19
D gene: .
J gene: TRBJ2-3
CDR3 protein: CASSNQFPDTQYF
CDR3 DNA: TGTGCCAGTAGTAACCAGTTTCCAGATACGCAGTATTTT

clone size: .
V gene: TRBV9
D gene: TRBD1
J gene: TRBJ1-1
CDR3 protein: CASSVAGQGAQGEAFF
CDR3 DNA: TGTGCCAGCAGCGTCGCGGGACAGGGGGCGCAGGGAGAAGCTTTCTTT

clone size: .
V gene: TRBV4-2
D gene: .
J gene: TRBJ2-1
CDR3 protein: CASSPGEDEQFF
CDR3 DNA: TGTGCCAGCAGCCCGGGGGAGGATGAGCAGTTCTTC

clone size: .
V gene: TRBV6-1
D gene: TRBD2
J gene: TRBJ2-1
CDR3 protein: CASRKLAGGLNEQFF
CDR3 DNA: TGTGCCAGCAGAAAACTAGCGGGAGGGTTGAATGAGCAGTTCTTC

clone size: .
V gene: TRBV7-9
D gene: .
J gene: TRBJ2-3
CDR3 protein: CASSPPGSVLTDTQYF
CDR3 DNA: TGTGCCAGCAGCCCCCCGGGGAGCGTGCTCACAGATACGCAGTATTTT

clone size: few
V gene: TRBV19
D gene: .
J gene: TRBJ2-7
CDR3 protein: CASSMSPGVSYEQYF
CDR3 DNA: TGTGCCAGTAGTATGTCCCCGGGAGTCTCCTACGAGCAGTACTTC

clone size: few
V gene: TRBV4-1
D gene: TRBD1
J gene: TRBJ1-2
CDR3 protein: CASSQDNGQGIGGYTF
CDR3 DNA: TGCGCCAGCAGCCAAGATAACGGACAGGGGATTGGTGGCTACACCTTC

clone size: .
V gene: TRBV2
D gene: TRBD1
J gene: TRBJ2-3
CDR3 protein: CASSGQGVADTQYF
CDR3 DNA: TGTGCCAGCAGTGGACAGGGGGTCGCAGATACGCAGTATTTT

clone size: .
V gene: TRBV5-3
D gene: TRBD1
J gene: TRBJ1-4
CDR3 protein: CARSVTGETNEKLFF
CDR3 DNA: TGTGCCAGAAGCGTGACAGGGGAGACGAATGAAAAACTGTTTTTT

clone size: .
V gene: TRBV7-8
D gene: .
J gene: TRBJ1-1
CDR3 protein: CASSLREGVDTEAFF
CDR3 DNA: TGTGCCAGCAGCCTTCGGGAGGGTGTGGACACTGAAGCTTTCTTT

clone size: .
V gene: TRBV6-6
D gene: .
J gene: TRBJ1-4
CDR3 protein: CASSQTVATNEKLFF
CDR3 DNA: TGTGCCAGCAGTCAGACAGTTGCAACTAATGAAAAACTGTTTTTT

clone size: .
V gene: TRBV7-2
D gene: .
J gene: TRBJ1-2
CDR3 protein: CASSTNGATFYGYTF
CDR3 DNA: TGTGCCAGCAGCACAAATGGGGCCACCTTCTATGGCTACACCTTC

clone size: .
V gene: TRBV18
D gene: TRBD2
J gene: TRBJ2-5
CDR3 protein: CASSVGASGRGETQYF
CDR3 DNA: TGTGCCAGCTCAGTCGGGGCTAGCGGGAGAGGAGAGACCCAGTACTTC

clone size: .
V gene: TRBV7-6
D gene: .
J gene: TRBJ2-1
CDR3 protein: CASSFTRLEGDEQFF
CDR3 DNA: TGTGCCAGCAGCTTCACGCGACTAGAAGGGGATGAGCAGTTCTTC

clone size: few
V gene: TRBV5-4
D gene: TRBD1
J gene: TRBJ1-2
CDR3 protein: CASSSGQVDYGYTF
CDR3 DNA: TGTGCCAGCAGCTCGGGACAGGTGGACTATGGCTACACCTTC

clone size: .
V gene: TRBV27
D gene: .
J gene: TRBJ2-7
CDR3 protein: CASSPGVLEQYF
CDR3 DNA: TGTGCCAGCAGCCCGGGTGTATTGGAGCAGTACTTC

clone size: .
V gene: TRBV5-1
D gene: TRBD1
J gene: TRBJ2-5
CDR3 protein: CASSLEDWDRGQETQYF
CDR3 DNA: TGCGCCAGCAGCTTGGAAGATTGGGACAGGGGCCAAGAGACCCAGTACTTC

clone size: .
V gene: TRBV11-2
D gene: .
J gene: TRBJ2-2
CDR3 protein: CASSLDPVNTGELFF
CDR3 DNA: TGTGCCAGCAGCTTAGACCCTGTGAACACCGGGGAGCTGTTTTTT

clone size: once
V gene: TRBV9
D gene: .
J gene: TRBJ2-3
CDR3 protein: CASSLERDTQYF
CDR3 DNA: TGTGCCAGCAGCCTTGAGCGGGATACGCAGTATTTT

clone size: .
V gene: TRBV10-3
D gene: .
J gene: TRBJ1-2
CDR3 protein: CATRSEGYRYGYTF
CDR3 DNA: TGTGCCACCAGGAGTGAGGGATATCGCTATGGCTACACCTTC

clone size: .
V gene: TRBV5-8
D gene: TRBD1
J gene: TRBJ1-5
CDR3 protein: CASSPPGTGNQPQHF
CDR3 DNA: TGTGCCAGCAGCCCGCCGGGGACAGGGAATCAGCCCCAGCATTTT

clone size: .
V gene: TRBV19
D gene: .
J gene: TRBJ1-5
CDR3 protein: CASSPQDSFKNQPQHF
CDR3 DNA: TGTGCCAGTAGTCCACAGGACAGCTTCAAAAATCAGCCCCAGCATTTT

clone size: few
V gene: TRBV2
D gene: .
J gene: TRBJ2-5
CDR3 protein: CASRAVETQYF
CDR3 DNA: TGTGCCAGCAGGGCAGTGGAGACCCAGTACTTC

clone size: once
V gene: TRBV18
D gene: TRBD1
J gene: TRBJ2-2
CDR3 protein: CASSPQGQVGTGELFF
CDR3 DNA: TGTGCCAGCTCACCACAGGGACAGGTGGGCACCGGGGAGCTGTTTTTT

clone size: .
V gene: TRBV6-5
D gene: TRBD1
J gene: TRBJ2-1
CDR3 protein: CASSYSQQGVEQFF
CDR3 DNA: TGTGCCAGCAGTTACTCGCAACAGGGGGTTGAGCAGTTCTTC

clone size: .
V gene: TRBV2
D gene: .
J gene: TRBJ1-2
CDR3 protein: CANREQGGDGYTF
CDR3 DNA: TGTGCCAACAGGGAGCAGGGTGGAGATGGCTACACCTTC

clone size: .
V gene: TRBV5-4
D gene: TRBD2
J gene: TRBJ2-3
CDR3 protein: CASSFGTSGRAFADTQYF
CDR3 DNA: TGTGCCAGCAGCTTCGGGACTAGCGGGAGGGCCTTCGCAGATACGCAGTATTTT

clone size: .
V gene: TRBV29-1
D gene: .
J gene: TRBJ2-1
CDR3 protein: CSVEAASTALNEQFF
CDR3 DNA: TGCAGCGTTGAAGCCGCCTCGACAGCGCTTAATGAGCAGTTCTTC